This passage covers 21 T cell receptor beta chains from one sample sequenced in a study of T cell repertoires in cytomegalovirus infection. Their specific antigens are unknown. Using its own MiXCR run on the reads, TCRdb lists one record per CDR3 protein. The table lists roughly 150,000 distinct CDR3 sequences, about 20% of them singletons. Sequenced here: CD8+ T cells from cultured PBMCs, sampled from culture after CMV antigen stimulation. These receptors were obtained from a human donor in good health (CMV status not recorded). Some clones in this sample may be carry-over from other donors' samples.

In this sample, this clonotype turned up a few times. The V gene is TRBV27, the J gene TRBJ1-2; no clear D gene. V dropped 3 bases and J dropped 4 bases, with 12 bases sitting between them. This CDR3 contains 14 residues. CDR1 and CDR2 from the germline V gene are MNHEY and SMNVEV (reference sequence). The CDR3 loop is CASSLDGDFYGYTF. CDR3 sequence (DNA): TGTGCCAGCAGTTTGGACGGCGACTTCTATGGCTACACCTTC.

V and J are TRBV12-3 or TRBV12-4 and TRBJ1-4, with no clear D. The CDR3 runs to 18 residues. V was cut by 2 bases and J by 0 bases, with 16 bases left in between. Here the CDR3 reads CASSLTVKHLATNEKLFF. CDR3 DNA: TGTGCCAGCAGTTTAACGGTAAAGCATCTTGCAACTAATGAAAAACTGTTTTTT.

This clonotype came up once. Written as DNA, the CDR3 is TGCGCCAGCAGCTTGGAGGCTAGCGGGGGGGCCTCGCAGTATTTT. Protein sequence: CASSLEASGGASQYF. The chain couples TRBV5-1 to TRBJ2-3; 12 bases are shared with TRBD2. The CDR3 runs 15 residues. The junction had 6 bases not matched to a gene; V was cut back by 0 bases and J by 10 bases. The germline CDR1 and CDR2 sequences are SGHRS and YFSETQ.

This clonotype has only a few counts. V usage is TRBV6-2 or TRBV6-3 and J usage is TRBJ2-5; 7 bases fit TRBD1. V lost 4 bases and J lost 4; bases outside the gene matches: 12. The germline gives CDR1 MNHEY, CDR2 SVGEGT. The CDR3 is 16 residues long. The CDR3 loop reads CASSSTGAAVRETQYF. The CDR3 region has the DNA TGTGCCAGCAGTTCTACAGGGGCTGCGGTTCGAGAGACCCAGTACTTC.

This clonotype occurred a few times. This chain joins TRBV6-6 and TRBJ1-1; D is perhaps TRBD1 (6 bases). CDR1 is MNHNY and CDR2 is SVGAGI in the germline V gene (reference sequence). The CDR3 is 15 amino acids. The V end lost 4 bases, the J end lost 3 bases, and 15 bases lay between the germline ends. This CDR3 is CASSSLQGLDTEAFF. The CDR3 DNA follows: TGTGCCAGCAGTTCCCTCCAGGGGCTTGACACTGAAGCTTTCTTT.

CDR3 in DNA: TGTGCCAGCAGCCCCCAGGTCGGGAGCTACCTCTACGAGCAGTACTTC. Encoded protein: CASSPQVGSYLYEQYF. This sequence joins TRBV27 and TRBJ2-7; D possibly corresponds to TRBD2 (6 bases). The CDR3 has 16 residues. Per germline, CDR1 MNHEY and CDR2 SMNVEV (reference sequence). Trimming took off 6 bases at V and 3 bases at J, with 21 bases between the two ends.

This clonotype was seen at least ten times. The CDR3 DNA sequence: TGTGCCAGCAGTGAAGGGCGGGGTGACTACAATGAGCAGTTCTTC. Protein product: CASSEGRGDYNEQFF. The V and J genes are TRBV2 and TRBJ2-1; tentatively, D is TRBD2 (6 bases). Trimming took 1 base from V and 3 from J, leaving 10 bases between them. The CDR3 runs 15 residues. CDR1 is SNHLY, CDR2 FYNNEI, per germline.

This clonotype turned up a few times. The chain is built from TRBV4-3 and TRBJ1-1; TRBD1 might be the D (5 bases). Germline assignment: CDR1 LGHNA and CDR2 YSLEER. The CDR3 runs to 13 residues. Trimming stripped 0 bases from V and 10 bases from J, with 12 bases between. CDR3 coding DNA: TGCGCCAGCAGCCAAGATCTCGGGGGTGTAGCTTTCTTT. Protein: CASSQDLGGVAFF.

V gene TRBV15 combines with J gene TRBJ2-3; 7 bases align to TRBD2. Germline V CDR1 and CDR2: LNHNV, YYDKDF (reference sequence). Trimming cost V 1 base and J 2 bases; bases outside gene matches: 6. The CDR3 is 16 amino acids. CDR3 loop: CATSRAGGTSTDTQYF. DNA for the CDR3: TGTGCCACCAGCAGAGCGGGGGGAACCTCCACAGATACGCAGTATTTT.

The rearrangement joins TRBV7-2 to TRBJ2-7, with 7 bases fitting TRBD2. This CDR3 comprises 14 residues. Trimming cost V 5 bases and J 4 bases; bases outside gene matches: 8. CDR1 SGHTA and CDR2 FQGNSA come from the germline V gene. The CDR3 bases are TGTGCCAGCAGCCCACCCAACGGGGGGTACGAGCAGTACTTC. Its translation is CASSPPNGGYEQYF. Variable domain in full (rest from reference TRBV7-2 and TRBJ2-7): GAGVSQSPSNKVTEKGKDVELRCDPISGHTALYWYRQSLGQGLEFLIYFQGNSAPDKSGLPSDRFSAERTGGSVSTLTIQRTQQEDSAVYLCASSPPNGGYEQYFGPGTRLTVT.

In its sample, this clonotype was seen a few times. The CDR3 region is CASSQEVSISGGLLDTQYF. CDR3 sequence (DNA): TGTGCCAGCAGCCAAGAAGTTAGTATAAGCGGGGGACTTTTAGATACGCAGTATTTT. The V gene is TRBV4-2, the J gene TRBJ2-3, with TRBD2 matching over 8 bases. The CDR3 loop spans 19 amino acids. J was trimmed by 5 bases and V by 0 bases; bases with no gene match: 16. Germline V gene lookup returns CDR1 LGHNA and CDR2 YNFKEQ.

This chain joins TRBV14 and TRBJ1-1, with 8 bases that match TRBD1. Trimming took 5 bases from V and 4 from J; bases not matched to a gene: 9. This CDR3 region has 15 residues. Per germline, CDR1 SGHDN and CDR2 FVKESK. The CDR3 reads CASSFGQGDGTEAFF. The CDR3 coding sequence is TGTGCCAGCAGCTTCGGACAGGGCGATGGCACTGAAGCTTTCTTT. The full variable domain, with the rest looked up from reference TRBV14 and TRBJ1-1, is EAGVTQFPSHSVIEKGQTVTLRCDPISGHDNLYWYRRVMGKEIKFLLHFVKESKQDESGMPNNRFLAERTGGTYSTLKVQPAELEDSGVYFCASSFGQGDGTEAFFGQGTRLTVV.

The chain carries TRBV19 and TRBJ1-1, with 9 bases fitting TRBD1. The CDR3 contains 15 residues. V gave up 4 bases and J gave up 0 bases; unmatched junction bases: 3. Germline V gives CDR1 LNHDA, CDR2 SQIVND (reference sequence). The CDR3 region has the DNA TGTGCCAGTAGTACCTGGACAGGGGTGAACACTGAAGCTTTCTTT. This sequence encodes CASSTWTGVNTEAFF. The whole variable domain, remainder taken from reference TRBV19 and TRBJ1-1, is DGGITQSPKYLFRKEGQNVTLSCEQNLNHDAMYWYRQDPGQGLRLIYYSQIVNDFQKGDIAEGYSVSREKKESFPLTVTSAQKNPTAFYLCASSTWTGVNTEAFFGQGTRLTVV.

This clonotype was detected only a few times. This rearrangement joins TRBV10-3 to TRBJ1-3; no definite D call. There are 14 residues in the CDR3. V shed 7 bases and J shed 0 bases, with 10 bases lying between them. Germline V gene lookup returns CDR1 ENHRY and CDR2 SYGVKD. CDR3 nucleotides: TGTGCCATCAACCCGGGTTCCTCTGGAAACACCATATATTTT. It translates to CAINPGSSGNTIYF.

This clonotype appeared a few times. The chain has TRBV12-3 or TRBV12-4 and TRBJ1-2; no reliable D call. The CDR3 has 13 amino acids. Trimming pared 1 base from V and 3 bases from J, leaving 6 bases between. CDR3 sequence (DNA): TGTGCCAGCAGTTTAGGGGGTTACTATGGCTACACCTTC. Encoded protein: CASSLGGYYGYTF.

The J gene is TRBJ2-5, the V gene TRBV7-2; possible D gene TRBD1, 6 bases. The CDR3 contains 16 residues. CDR1 is SGHTA, CDR2 FQGNSA, per germline. V gave up 0 bases and J gave up 3 bases, with 14 bases separating them. Here the CDR3 reads CASSLALGAVKETQYF. The CDR3 DNA sequence: TGTGCCAGCAGCTTAGCATTGGGGGCTGTGAAAGAGACCCAGTACTTC. Drawing the rest from reference TRBV7-2 and TRBJ2-5, the complete variable domain is GAGVSQSPSNKVTEKGKDVELRCDPISGHTALYWYRQSLGQGLEFLIYFQGNSAPDKSGLPSDRFSAERTGGSVSTLTIQRTQQEDSAVYLCASSLALGAVKETQYFGPGTRLLVL.

This clonotype appeared a few times. The chain joins TRBV7-8 to TRBJ2-2, with D possibly matching TRBD1 (6 bases). The CDR3 totals 17 residues. The germline V gene has CDR1 SGHVS and CDR2 FQNEAQ. Between the trimmed V and J ends, which lost 7 bases and 4 bases, there was a span of 22 bases. The CDR3 region is CASTNYRDPFITGELFF. The CDR3 bases are TGTGCCAGCACCAACTACAGGGACCCTTTTATCACCGGGGAGCTGTTTTTT.

The chain uses TRBV12-3 or TRBV12-4 and TRBJ2-7; TRBD1 is a possible D gene (6 bases). The length of the CDR3 is 13 residues. Trimming removed 6 bases from V and 3 bases from J, with 12 bases in between. In DNA, the CDR3 is TGTGCCAGCAGAGCAGGGACACACTACGAGCAGTACTTC. Its translation: CASRAGTHYEQYF.

The rearrangement joins TRBV7-2 to TRBJ2-1, with 12 bases identical to TRBD2. The CDR3 loop spans 15 amino acids. CDR1 and CDR2 from the germline V gene are SGHTA and FQGNSA. V shed 2 bases and J 7 bases; nucleotides not matched to a gene: 3. The CDR3 region has the DNA TGTGCCAGCAGCTTAACCGGGACTAGCGGGAATGAGCAGTTCTTC. This encodes CASSLTGTSGNEQFF.

The V call is TRBV4-3, the J call TRBJ1-2; the D gene is possibly TRBD1 (6 bases). Trimming shortened V by 0 bases and J by 4 bases, and 12 bases separated the two germline ends. Germline V gene sequence: CDR1 LGHNA, CDR2 YSLEER. CDR3 size: 15 residues. The CDR3 protein is CASSQEPPGVYGYTF. The CDR3, as DNA: TGCGCCAGCAGCCAAGAACCCCCAGGGGTCTATGGCTACACCTTC.

This clonotype has only a few counts. The V and J genes are TRBV6-8 and TRBJ2-2; D might be TRBD1 (6 bases). This CDR3 comprises 15 residues. V was clipped by 3 bases and J by 4 bases, with 12 bases between them. Germline V CDR1 and CDR2: MNHGY, SAAAGT. CDR3 DNA: TGTGCCAGCAGTTATATGGGACACCTCACCGGGGAGCTGTTTTTT. Amino acids: CASSYMGHLTGELFF.